Listed below are T cell receptor beta chains from one sample, sequenced in a study of T cells expressing NK-cell markers. TCRdb reprocessed the 5' RACE reads, keeping one entry per CDR3 protein, no DNA. The data show about 440,000 distinct CDR3 sequences, and the top ten clones hold 7.3%. Sample: blood T cells: a sorted CD56 or NKG2C T cell subset, CD4+ or CD8+ T cells, or bulk PBMC T cells (not recorded which). All receptors derive from a woman between 18 and 70 years old in good health. CDR3s include the opening cysteine and the closing phenylalanine or tryptophan.

J gene,V gene,CDR3 protein
TRBJ2-2,TRBV12-3/TRBV12-4,CASTQGSGELFF
TRBJ2-7,TRBV4-3,CASSQVTGGYEQYF
TRBJ2-5,TRBV5-1,CASSLEPGAEETQYF
TRBJ2-1,TRBV18,CASSPQTSYNEQFF
TRBJ1-3,TRBV11-2,CASSADSSYEGTIYF
TRBJ1-2,TRBV19,CASSYRDRGGYTF
TRBJ1-2,TRBV5-1,CASSLGNTRGYTF
TRBJ2-7,TRBV9,CASSVLAALDEQYF
TRBJ1-6,TRBV11-2,CASSPHGRAVNANSPLHF
TRBJ1-2,TRBV6-5,CASSYQTDSYGYTF
TRBJ2-1,TRBV5-5,CATKLRADNEQFF
TRBJ2-3,TRBV12-3/TRBV12-4,CASSPRVGGIGTQYF
TRBJ1-4,TRBV29-1,CSVAGAGGLVF
TRBJ2-3,TRBV4-1,CASSRTEPSTDTQYF
TRBJ2-5,TRBV19,CASSRNDLEETQYF
TRBJ2-1,TRBV4-2,CASRGGTSEPNEQFF
TRBJ2-1,TRBV9,CASSGEASPEWEQFF
TRBJ2-1,TRBV6-2/TRBV6-3,CASTLAVSSYNEQFF
TRBJ1-3,TRBV29-1,CSVEKGNRGLSGNTIYF
TRBJ2-1,TRBV7-8,CASSPKPGGTLAANEQFF
TRBJ2-2,TRBV9,CASSVVAQGGTGELFF
TRBJ2-3,TRBV28,CASSLVIGPPPSTDTQYF
TRBJ2-7,TRBV12-3/TRBV12-4,CATSGGVYEQYF
TRBJ2-1,TRBV29-1,CSVSRLAGPLYNEQFF
TRBJ2-3,TRBV29-1,CSVEGVAGLSTDTQYF
TRBJ1-3,TRBV28,CASSQGLTIYF
TRBJ2-3,TRBV6-1,CASSDRGGSTDTQYF
TRBJ1-1,TRBV20-1,CSARPGAGDEAFF
TRBJ2-7,TRBV5-1,CASSPGQGESYEQYF
TRBJ2-5,TRBV20-1,CSASSTQETQYF
TRBJ2-3,TRBV7-2,CASSVTPGLEADTQYF
TRBJ1-2,TRBV20-1,CSAVTGNYGYTF
TRBJ2-1,TRBV7-6,CASSLELADNEQFF
TRBJ2-1,TRBV12-3/TRBV12-4,CAQEQLAGYNEQFF
TRBJ1-4,TRBV20-1,CSTGGAGPSTNEKLFF
TRBJ1-6,TRBV6-1,CASRTVRRENSPLHF